The 14 T cell receptor beta chains presented below share a single source sample, sequenced in a study of T cells in Graves' hyperthyroidism and ophthalmopathy. Regions amplified from RNA transcripts were the TCR beta CDR3 regions. Using the HTBI primer set, a first-round RT-PCR was run on the TCR CDR3. TCRdb reprocessed the multiplex PCR reads via MiXCR and lists one record per CDR3 protein. Found here are some 740,000 distinct CDR3 sequences, 12% to 15% of them singletons; the top ten hold roughly 10%. Input material: blood. These receptors were obtained from a woman between 18 and 29 years old with Graves' hyperthyroidism.

In its sample, this clonotype was seen many times. The chain links TRBV18 to TRBJ1-1; 7 bases map to TRBD1. The CDR3 totals 13 residues. Germline loops: CDR1 KGHSH, CDR2 LQKENI. J lost 8 bases, V lost 4 bases, and 7 bases had no gene match. The CDR3 DNA is TGTGCCAGCTCACACCAGGGGGGGCCGGAAGCTTTCTTT. Protein product: CASSHQGGPEAFF.

The sample holds many counts of this clonotype. This chain joins TRBV19 and TRBJ2-7; a possible D gene is TRBD2 (6 bases). Looked up from germline, CDR1 is LNHDA and CDR2 is SQIVND (reference sequence). This CDR3 is 13 amino acids long. Trimming pared 8 bases from V and 11 bases from J, leaving 22 bases between. The CDR3 sequence: CASLEGRSYGEYF. DNA for the CDR3: TGTGCCAGTTTGGAGGGACGCTCCTACGGGGAGTACTTC.

In this sample, this clonotype turned up many times. The V call is TRBV2, the J call TRBJ2-7; D uncertain. The germline V gene has CDR1 SNHLY and CDR2 FYNNEI. The CDR3 contains 11 residues. V gave up 6 bases and J gave up 2 bases, with 5 bases separating them. The CDR3, as DNA: TGTGCCAGCAGGCGAACCTACGAGCAGTACTTC. Its protein product is CASRRTYEQYF.

The chain is built from TRBV10-3 and TRBJ1-6, with D unclear. Germline V gene lookup returns CDR1 ENHRY and CDR2 SYGVKD. The V and J ends lost 0 bases and 7 bases respectively, with 16 bases between them. The CDR3 is 17 residues long. CDR3 sequence (DNA): TGTGCCATCAGTGAGTCGGCACCCAATGGGATAAATTCACCCCTCCACTTT. Its translation: CAISESAPNGINSPLHF.

The chain links TRBV19 to TRBJ2-5; D remains ambiguous. V was cut by 0 bases and J by 5 bases, with 7 bases left in between. The CDR3 extends over 13 amino acids. Germline CDR1 is LNHDA and CDR2 is SQIVND (reference sequence). The CDR3, as DNA: TGTGCCAGTAGTATAGATGGCGGTGAGACCCAGTACTTC. This gives the protein CASSIDGGETQYF.

V and J are TRBV7-9 and TRBJ1-5, with 12 bases fitting TRBD1. There are 15 residues in the CDR3. CDR1 and CDR2 (germline): SEHNR, FQNEAQ (reference sequence). V lost 5 bases, J lost 10 bases, and 9 bases stayed unmatched. The CDR3 DNA sequence: TGTGCCAGCAGCGGGACAGGGGGCAGGTTGGGTCCCCAGCATTTT. Translation gives CASSGTGGRLGPQHF.

The V gene is TRBV28, the J gene TRBJ1-3; unclear D gene. The CDR3 extends over 15 amino acids. V was pared by 2 bases and J by 1 base, with 9 bases between. CDR1 and CDR2 from the germline V gene are MDHEN and SYDVKM. This CDR3 reads CASSLVPASGNTIYF. In nucleotides, the CDR3 is TGTGCCAGCAGTTTAGTACCCGCATCTGGAAACACCATATATTTT.

This clonotype was counted ten times or more. J is TRBJ2-1 and V is TRBV27; 8 nucleotides match TRBD2. This CDR3 has 14 amino acids. Germline CDR1 is MNHEY and CDR2 is SMNVEV (reference sequence). V was pared by 4 bases and J by 10 bases, with 9 bases of the junction left unmatched. CDR3 sequence (DNA): TGTGCCAGCAGTTCTGGGGATAGCGGGATGGAGCAGTTCTTC. Its protein is CASSSGDSGMEQFF.

This clonotype has more than one count but fewer than ten. The CDR3 region has the DNA TGTGCCAGCAGTTCTAGGGAGTTTGGGGTTACTAGCGGAGGTTACGAGCAGTACTTC. Translation: CASSSREFGVTSGGYEQYF. The chain employs TRBV6-2 or TRBV6-3 and TRBJ2-7; 8 bases fit TRBD2. V lost 4 bases and J lost 4; bases outside the gene matches: 21. This CDR3 has 19 amino acids. Looked up from germline, CDR1 is MNHEY and CDR2 is SVGEGT.

A few counts support this clonotype. The chain has TRBV10-3 and TRBJ2-2; 9 bases map to TRBD1. The CDR3 is 16 residues long. J was trimmed by 4 bases and V by 2 bases; bases with no gene match: 5. Per the germline V gene, CDR1 is ENHRY and CDR2 is SYGVKD. The CDR3 coding sequence is TGTGCCATCAGTGAGACGACAGGGGGTCCCACCGGGGAGCTGTTTTTT. It translates to CAISETTGGPTGELFF.

V usage is TRBV20-1 and J usage is TRBJ2-7, with D possibly matching TRBD1 (6 bases). This CDR3 has 13 residues. Per the germline V gene, CDR1 is DFQATT and CDR2 is SNEGSKA (reference sequence). Trimming removed 6 bases at V and 2 bases at J, with 14 bases between. DNA of the CDR3: TGCAGTGCCATCGCCACAGGGACCTACGAGCAGTACTTC. It yields the protein CSAIATGTYEQYF.

This clonotype showed up many times. This rearrangement joins TRBV9 to TRBJ1-2; D is ambiguous. This CDR3 is 14 amino acids long. Trimming shortened V by 0 bases and J by 4 bases, and 10 bases separated the two germline ends. CDR1 is SGDLS, CDR2 YYNGEE, per germline. CDR3 in amino acids: CASSVGPAPYGYTF. The CDR3 bases are TGTGCCAGCAGCGTAGGTCCAGCACCCTATGGCTACACCTTC.

A word on this clonotype: This clone may be a read error of a much larger clone one base away. The rearrangement links TRBV3-1 to TRBJ2-1; D unclear. Per the germline V gene, CDR1 is LGHDT and CDR2 is YNNKEL (reference sequence). The CDR3 runs 13 residues. Here the CDR3 DNA reads TGTGCCAGCAGCCGCTACTCAGACAATGGGCAGTTCTTC. Translating it yields CASSRYSDNGQFF.

This rearrangement joins TRBV20-1 to TRBJ2-7; D may correspond to TRBD1 or TRBD2 (6 bases each). Germline V CDR1 and CDR2: DFQATT, SNEGSKA (reference sequence). There are 17 residues in the CDR3. The ends were cut back, 0 bases at V and 5 bases at J, with 23 bases in the middle. CDR3 coding DNA: TGCAGTGCTAGAGATCCGGGGGCCCTCCTTCAAGGCCACGAGCAGTACTTC. It encodes CSARDPGALLQGHEQYF.